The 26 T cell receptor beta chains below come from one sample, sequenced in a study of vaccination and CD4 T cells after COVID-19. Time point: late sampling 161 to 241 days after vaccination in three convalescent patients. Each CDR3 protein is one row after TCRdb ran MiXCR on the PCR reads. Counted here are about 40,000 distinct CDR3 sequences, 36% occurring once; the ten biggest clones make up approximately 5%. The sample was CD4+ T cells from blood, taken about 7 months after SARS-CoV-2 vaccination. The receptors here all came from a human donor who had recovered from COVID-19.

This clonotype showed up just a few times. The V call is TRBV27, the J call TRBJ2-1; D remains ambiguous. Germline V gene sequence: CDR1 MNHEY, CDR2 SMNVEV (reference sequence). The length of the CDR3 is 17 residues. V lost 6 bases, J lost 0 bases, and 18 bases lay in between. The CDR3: CASRPKLLGNSYNEQFF. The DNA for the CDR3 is TGTGCCAGCAGACCCAAACTTCTTGGGAACTCCTACAATGAGCAGTTCTTC.

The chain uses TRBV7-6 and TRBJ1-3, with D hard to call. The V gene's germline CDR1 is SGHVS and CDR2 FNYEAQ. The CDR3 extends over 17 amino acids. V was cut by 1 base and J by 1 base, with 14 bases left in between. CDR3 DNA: TGTGCCAGCAGCTTAGAATCGTCGGGGATATCTGGAAACACCATATATTTT. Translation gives CASSLESSGISGNTIYF.

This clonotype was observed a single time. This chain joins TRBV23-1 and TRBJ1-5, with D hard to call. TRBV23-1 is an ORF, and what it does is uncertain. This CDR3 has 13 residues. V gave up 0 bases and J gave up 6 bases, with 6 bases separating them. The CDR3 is CASSQSRGQPQHF. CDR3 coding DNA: TGCGCCAGCAGTCAATCGCGAGGTCAGCCCCAGCATTTT.

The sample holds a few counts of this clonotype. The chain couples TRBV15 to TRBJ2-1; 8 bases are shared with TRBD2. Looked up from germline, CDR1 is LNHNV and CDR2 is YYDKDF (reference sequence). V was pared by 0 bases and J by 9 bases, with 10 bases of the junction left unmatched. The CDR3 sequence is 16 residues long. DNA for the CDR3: TGTGCCACCAGCAGAGATAGCGGGATAGGAGTAGGTGAGCAGTTCTTC. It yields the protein CATSRDSGIGVGEQFF.

The CDR3, as DNA: TGTGCCAGCAGCCCATTCCGGGACACTGGGAACACTGAAGCTTTCTTT. Its translation: CASSPFRDTGNTEAFF. The chain uses TRBV7-9 and TRBJ1-1; possible D gene TRBD1, 6 bases. Germline CDR1 is SEHNR and CDR2 is FQNEAQ (reference sequence). V gave up 5 bases and J gave up 1 base, with 17 bases separating them. The CDR3 runs to 16 residues.

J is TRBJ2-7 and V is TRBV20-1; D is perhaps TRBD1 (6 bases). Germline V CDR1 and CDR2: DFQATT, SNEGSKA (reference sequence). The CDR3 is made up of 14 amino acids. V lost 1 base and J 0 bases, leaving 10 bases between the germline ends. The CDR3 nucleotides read TGCAGTGCTAGAGTACAGGGAATCTCCTACGAGCAGTACTTC. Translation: CSARVQGISYEQYF.

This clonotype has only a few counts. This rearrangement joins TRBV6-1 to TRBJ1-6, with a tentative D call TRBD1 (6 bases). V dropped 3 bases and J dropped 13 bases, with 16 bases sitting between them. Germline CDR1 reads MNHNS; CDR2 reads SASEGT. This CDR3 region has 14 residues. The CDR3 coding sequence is TGTGCCAGCAGTGAGTGGCAGGGGCAGCTGCCCCTCCACTTT. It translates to CASSEWQGQLPLHF.

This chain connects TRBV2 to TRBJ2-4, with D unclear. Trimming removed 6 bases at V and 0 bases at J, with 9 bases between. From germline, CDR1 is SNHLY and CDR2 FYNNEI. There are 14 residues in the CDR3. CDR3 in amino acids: CASRVRLAKNIQYF. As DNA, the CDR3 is TGTGCCAGCAGAGTCCGTCTAGCCAAAAACATTCAGTACTTC.

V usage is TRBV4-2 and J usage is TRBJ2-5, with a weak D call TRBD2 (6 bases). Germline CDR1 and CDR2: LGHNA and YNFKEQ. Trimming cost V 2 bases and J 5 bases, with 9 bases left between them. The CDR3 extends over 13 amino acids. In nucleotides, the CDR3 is TGTGCCAGCAGCCAAAGGGGAGGTGAGACCCAGTACTTC. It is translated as CASSQRGGETQYF.

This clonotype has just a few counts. The CDR3, as DNA: TGCAGTGCTAGTTCCTTCAGGGGAAAGACCACAGATACGCAGTATTTT. Amino acids: CSASSFRGKTTDTQYF. The chain recombines TRBV20-1 with TRBJ2-3, with D tentatively TRBD1 (6 bases). The CDR3 sequence is 16 residues long. Trimming cost V 3 bases and J 2 bases, with 18 bases left between them. The germline gives CDR1 DFQATT, CDR2 SNEGSKA (reference sequence).

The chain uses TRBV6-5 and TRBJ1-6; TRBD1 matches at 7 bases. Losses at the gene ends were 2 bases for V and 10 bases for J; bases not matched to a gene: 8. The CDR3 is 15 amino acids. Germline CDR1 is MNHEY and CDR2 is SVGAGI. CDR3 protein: CASSYGYRGISPLHF. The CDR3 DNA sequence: TGTGCCAGCAGTTACGGTTACAGGGGCATCTCACCCCTCCACTTT.

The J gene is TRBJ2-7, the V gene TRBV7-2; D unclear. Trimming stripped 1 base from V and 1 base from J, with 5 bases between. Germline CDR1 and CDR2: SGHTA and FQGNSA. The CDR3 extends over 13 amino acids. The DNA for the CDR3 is TGTGCCAGCAGCTTAGAGCAGTCCTACGAGCAGTACTTC. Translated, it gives CASSLEQSYEQYF.

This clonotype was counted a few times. This chain's CDR3 is CSARLMELVSEQYF. CDR3 DNA: TGCAGTGCTCGTTTAATGGAGCTAGTTTCCGAGCAGTACTTC. This chain joins TRBV20-1 and TRBJ2-7; D is unclear. Per germline, CDR1 DFQATT and CDR2 SNEGSKA (reference sequence). CDR3 size: 14 residues. The germline V and J ends were trimmed by 5 bases and 6 bases, with 20 bases remaining between them.

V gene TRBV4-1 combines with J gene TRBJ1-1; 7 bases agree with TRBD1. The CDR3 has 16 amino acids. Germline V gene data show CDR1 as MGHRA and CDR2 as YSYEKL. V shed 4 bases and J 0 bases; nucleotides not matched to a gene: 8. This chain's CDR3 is CASSRAGTAMNTEAFF. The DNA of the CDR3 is TGCGCCAGCAGCCGGGCGGGGACAGCAATGAACACTGAAGCTTTCTTT.

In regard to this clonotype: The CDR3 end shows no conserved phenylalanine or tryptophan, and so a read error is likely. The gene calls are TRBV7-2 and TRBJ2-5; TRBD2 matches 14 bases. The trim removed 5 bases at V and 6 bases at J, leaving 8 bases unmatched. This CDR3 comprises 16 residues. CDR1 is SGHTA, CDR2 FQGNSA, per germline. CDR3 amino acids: CASSRQGTSGRQTQYL. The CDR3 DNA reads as TGTGCCAGCAGCCGACAAGGGACTAGCGGGAGACAGACCCAGTACCTC.

DNA of the CDR3: TGTGCCAGCACCCAGGAGAGTGAGCAGTTCTTC. Its protein is CASTQESEQFF. The chain is built from TRBV7-2 and TRBJ2-1; D ambiguous. Germline CDR1 and CDR2: SGHTA and FQGNSA. Trimming took off 7 bases at V and 9 bases at J, with 10 bases between the two ends. The CDR3 covers 11 residues.

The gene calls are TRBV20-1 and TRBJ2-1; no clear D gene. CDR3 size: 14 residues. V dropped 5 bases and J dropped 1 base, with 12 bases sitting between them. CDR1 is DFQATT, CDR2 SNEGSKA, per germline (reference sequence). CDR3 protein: CSAQMGGSYNEQFF. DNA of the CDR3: TGCAGTGCTCAAATGGGCGGATCCTACAATGAGCAGTTCTTC.

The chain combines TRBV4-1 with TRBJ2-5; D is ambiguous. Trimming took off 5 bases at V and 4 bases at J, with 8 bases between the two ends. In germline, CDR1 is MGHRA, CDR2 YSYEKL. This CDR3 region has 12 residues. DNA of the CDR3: TGCGCCAGCAGCACCTATGGAGAGACCCAGTACTTC. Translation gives CASSTYGETQYF.

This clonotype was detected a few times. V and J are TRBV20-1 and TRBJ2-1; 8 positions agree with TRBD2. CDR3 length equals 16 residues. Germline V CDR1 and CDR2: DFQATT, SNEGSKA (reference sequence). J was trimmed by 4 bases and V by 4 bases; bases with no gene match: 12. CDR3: CSATGWFGGRYNEQFF. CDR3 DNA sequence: TGCAGTGCTACGGGCTGGTTCGGCGGGAGGTACAATGAGCAGTTCTTC.

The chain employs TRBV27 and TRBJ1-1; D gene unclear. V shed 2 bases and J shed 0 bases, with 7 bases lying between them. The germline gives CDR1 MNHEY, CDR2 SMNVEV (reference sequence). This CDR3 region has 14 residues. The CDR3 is CASSLTGMNTEAFF. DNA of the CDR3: TGTGCCAGCAGTTTAACGGGTATGAACACTGAAGCTTTCTTT.

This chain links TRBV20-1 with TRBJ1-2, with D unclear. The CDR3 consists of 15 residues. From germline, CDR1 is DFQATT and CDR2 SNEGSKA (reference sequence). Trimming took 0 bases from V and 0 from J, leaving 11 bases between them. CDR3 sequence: CSARDAGSANYGYTF. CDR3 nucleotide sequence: TGCAGTGCTAGAGATGCAGGAAGCGCTAACTATGGCTACACCTTC.

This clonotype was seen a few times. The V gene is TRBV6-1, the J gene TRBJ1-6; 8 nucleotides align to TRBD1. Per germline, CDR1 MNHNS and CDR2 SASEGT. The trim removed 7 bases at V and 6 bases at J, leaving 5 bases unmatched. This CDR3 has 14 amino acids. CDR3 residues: CASMQGALNSPLHF. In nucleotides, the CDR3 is TGTGCCAGCATGCAGGGGGCCCTTAATTCACCCCTCCACTTT.

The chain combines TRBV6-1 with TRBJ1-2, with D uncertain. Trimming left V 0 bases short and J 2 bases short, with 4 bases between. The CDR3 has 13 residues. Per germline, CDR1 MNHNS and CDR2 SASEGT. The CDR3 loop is CASSEAGNYGYTF. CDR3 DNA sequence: TGTGCCAGCAGTGAAGCAGGGAACTATGGCTACACCTTC.

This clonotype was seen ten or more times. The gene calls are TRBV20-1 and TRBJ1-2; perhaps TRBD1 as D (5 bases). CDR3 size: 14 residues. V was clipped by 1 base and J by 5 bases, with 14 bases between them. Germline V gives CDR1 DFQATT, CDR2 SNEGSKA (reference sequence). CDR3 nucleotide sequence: TGCAGTGCTAGAGTCCGTCAGGGAGCTTATGGCTACACCTTC. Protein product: CSARVRQGAYGYTF.

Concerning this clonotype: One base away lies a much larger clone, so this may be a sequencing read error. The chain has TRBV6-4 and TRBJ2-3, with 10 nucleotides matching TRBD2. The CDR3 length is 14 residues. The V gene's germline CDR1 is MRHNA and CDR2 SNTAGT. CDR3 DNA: TGTGCCAACAGTCCGGGACTAGCGACAGATACGCAGTATTTT. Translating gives CANSPGLATDTQYF.

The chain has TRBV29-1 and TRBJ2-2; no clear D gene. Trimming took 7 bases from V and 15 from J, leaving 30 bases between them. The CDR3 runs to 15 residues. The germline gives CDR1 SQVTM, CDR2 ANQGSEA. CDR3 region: CSAQRGVDASSMVFF. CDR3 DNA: TGCAGCGCCCAACGAGGAGTTGATGCCTCTTCGATGGTGTTTTTT.